What follows describes a single T cell receptor beta chain. Its target is unknown. This specimen belongs to a study of siplizumab effects on memory and regulatory T cells. Assays examined approximately 99,000 TCR templates per sample. Some clones are missing from TCRdb's copy, which holds only in-frame ones; the method was immunoSEQ multiplex PCR. The table has more than 95,000 clones, roughly 94% seen once; the top ten hold about 1.8%. Trimming removed 0 bases at V and 1 base at J, with 13 bases between. The CDR3 contains 16 residues. The germline gives CDR1 SGDLS, CDR2 YYNGEE. The study, taken as a whole, reports: Treatment with siplizumab left mappable alloreactive CD4+ clones averaging roughly 69% Treg-derived, compared with roughly 26% in controls.

This chain uses TRBV9 with TRBJ1-1, with D perhaps TRBD1 (6 bases). The receptor's source is a human donor in good health. The sequenced material came from non-Treg CD4+ T cells sorted from blood. CDR3 in DNA: TGTGCCAGCAGCGTAGAAGCGCGACAGGAGAACACTGAAGCTTTCTTT. This translates into CASSVEARQENTEAFF.